The sequence of this TCR beta chain was determined in a study of breast tumors, draining lymph nodes, adjacent tissues. General study findings and limits: Data only fit, rather than demonstrated, lymph node origin of most tumor T cells. Compared with lymph nodes, tumors were less diverse; compared with nontumor tissue, more. Data fit most tumor T cells coming from lymph node, expanding in tumor. Luminal-like breast cancer showed significantly higher tumor–nontumor repertoire similarity than basal-like.

Axillary draining lymph nodes of breast cancer patients supplied the node samples. This clonotype was picked up many times. No antigen is known for it. Germline V lookup: CDR1 SQVTM, CDR2 ANQGSEA. Trimming cost V 6 bases and J 6 bases; bases outside gene matches: 11. The CDR3 runs 14 residues. Via MiXCR, TCRdb re-called the multiplex PCR reads, giving one row per CDR3 protein. The table shows 150,000 to 200,000 distinct CDR3 sequences, with approximately 30% occurring only once. This chain joins TRBV29-1 and TRBJ2-7, with 10 bases aligning to TRBD1. The specimen sequenced was axillary lymph node tissue. The TCR comes from a female donor with breast cancer. Some clones in this sample may be carry-over from other donors' samples. The CDR3 coding sequence is TGCAGCGTCCGTAAGGGGACAGGGGTCGGCGAGCAGTACTTC. As protein: CSVRKGTGVGEQYF.